This T cell receptor beta chain was captured in a study of OX40 agonist ivuxolimab in advanced cancers. Study in general: A partial response was reached by three patients: one with hepatocellular carcinoma and two with cutaneous melanoma.

The CDR3 covers 14 residues. Per the germline V gene, CDR1 is SNHLY and CDR2 is FYNNEI. V shed 4 bases and J shed 2 bases, with 11 bases lying between them. Findings and limits, study-wide: In the 0.1 to 3.0 mg/kg range, CD4+ and CD8+ blood T cells had expanded clonally by week 6. Expanded peripheral T-cell antigen specificity went undetermined. CD4+ T cells averaged fewer expanded clones than CD8+ T cells.

Clones were read by immunoSEQ multiplex PCR, and TCRdb kept only the in-frame ones, dropping some. The sample holds around 65,000 clones; about nine tenths are singletons and the top ten take around 0.31%. Worth noting for this clone: The antigen remains unidentified.

V gene TRBV2 combines with J gene TRBJ1-1; D is perhaps TRBD1 (5 bases). The source material was CD4+ or CD8+ T cells sorted from blood, sampled in a trial of the OX40 agonist ivuxolimab. The origin of this receptor is an adult with an advanced solid tumor such as melanoma, head and neck, liver or kidney cancer. DNA of the CDR3: TGTGCCAGCAGTGGTCGGAGGGGCAACACTGAAGCTTTCTTT. This codes for CASSGRRGNTEAFF. The entire variable domain, with the rest obtained from reference TRBV2 and TRBJ1-1, is as follows: EPEVTQTPSHQVTQMGQEVILRCVPISNHLYFYWYRQILGQKVEFLVSFYNNEISEKSEIFDDQFSVERPDGSNFTLKIRSTKLEDSAMYFCASSGRRGNTEAFFGQGTRLTVV.